Below are 10 T cell receptor beta chains sequenced from a single sample in a study of vaccination effects on CD4 cells after COVID-19. With the ViraFEST assay, the study expanded antigen-specific CD4+ T cells using viral peptide pools, then sequenced them. Upon completion of about 10 days in culture, CD4+ T cells were isolated. Participants were given two doses of BNT162b2 or mRNA-1273 vaccine. Using immunoSEQ multiplex PCR, the repertoire was profiled, and TCRdb retains in-frame clones only, with some absent. The sample consists of tens of thousands of clones, more than 65% of them appearing once. These receptors are not linked to any known antigen. Specimen: CD4+ T cells from PBMCs cultured with HCoV-NL63 spike peptides, collected after COVID-19 vaccination. All receptors derive from a human donor who received a COVID-19 vaccine.

The chain combines TRBV7-9 with TRBJ1-5, with D hard to call. The V gene's germline CDR1 is SEHNR and CDR2 FQNEAQ (reference sequence). The CDR3 length is 16 residues. With 5 bases removed from V and 6 bases from J, the gap between germline ends came to 20 bases. The CDR3 DNA reads TGTGCCAGCAGCCCTATATTCGGTACTACAGCTCAGCCCCAGCATTTT. Residues: CASSPIFGTTAQPQHF.

The chain joins TRBV5-1 to TRBJ1-1; TRBD1 matches at 8 bases. The V gene's germline CDR1 is SGHRS and CDR2 YFSETQ. The trim removed 0 bases at V and 1 base at J, leaving 8 bases unmatched. The CDR3 runs 17 residues. The CDR3 reads CASSLVRGQGWNTEAFF. Written as DNA, the CDR3 is TGCGCCAGCAGCTTGGTTAGAGGACAGGGATGGAACACTGAAGCTTTCTTT. Drawing the rest from reference TRBV5-1 and TRBJ1-1, the complete variable domain is KAGVTQTPRYLIKTRGQQVTLSCSPISGHRSVSWYQQTPGQGLQFLFEYFSETQRNKGNFPGRFSGRQFSNSRSEMNVSTLELGDSALYLCASSLVRGQGWNTEAFFGQGTRLTVV.

This chain connects TRBV24-1 to TRBJ1-1; D uncertain. Germline CDR1 and CDR2: KGHDR and SFDVKD. This CDR3 has 12 amino acids. Between the trimmed V and J ends, which lost 1 base and 7 bases, there was a span of 6 bases. The DNA for the CDR3 is TGTGCCACCAGTGATTTTCGGGGTGAAGCTTTCTTT. Protein product: CATSDFRGEAFF.

This clone was found a few times. CDR3 loop: CASSARTGQNTGELFF. In nucleotides, the CDR3 is TGTGCCAGCAGCGCCCGGACAGGCCAAAACACCGGGGAGCTGTTTTTT. The J gene is TRBJ2-2, the V gene TRBV9, with 7 bases aligning to TRBD1. V shed 3 bases, J shed 2 bases, and the junction held 7 bases outside the gene matches. CDR3 length: 16 residues. Germline-derived CDR1 and CDR2 are SGDLS and YYNGEE.

The chain is built from TRBV7-2 and TRBJ2-5; D may be TRBD2 (6 bases). The CDR3 has 17 residues. Per germline, CDR1 SGHTA and CDR2 FQGNSA. Trimming removed 1 base from V and 5 bases from J, with 20 bases in between. The CDR3 reads CASSLVGTQHVGETQYF. The CDR3 region has the DNA TGTGCCAGCAGCTTAGTGGGGACTCAGCACGTTGGGGAGACCCAGTACTTC.

This clone appeared a single time. The chain recombines TRBV9 with TRBJ1-3; D possibly corresponds to TRBD1 (5 bases). Trimming took off 3 bases at V and 3 bases at J, with 16 bases between the two ends. Germline CDR1 SGDLS, CDR2 YYNGEE. CDR3 length equals 16 residues. Written as DNA, the CDR3 is TGTGCCAGCAGCGATAAGGGGTTTCAGTATGGAAACACCATATATTTT. As protein: CASSDKGFQYGNTIYF. The full variable domain, in which reference TRBV9 and TRBJ1-3 provide the parts outside the CDR3, is DSGVTQTPKHLITATGQRVTLRCSPRSGDLSVYWYQQSLDQGLQFLIQYYNGEERAKGNILERFSAQQFPDLHSELNLSSLELGDSALYFCASSDKGFQYGNTIYFGEGSWLTVV.

This clone occurred a few times. The chain recombines TRBV2 with TRBJ2-1, with 9 bases aligning to TRBD2. This CDR3 spans 14 amino acids. The V gene's germline CDR1 is SNHLY and CDR2 FYNNEI. V was clipped by 3 bases and J by 4 bases; unmatched bases: 1. CDR3 in amino acids: CASSDSGSYNEQFF. In DNA form, the CDR3 reads TGTGCCAGCAGTGATAGCGGGAGTTACAATGAGCAGTTCTTC. The whole variable domain, remainder taken from reference TRBV2 and TRBJ2-1, is EPEVTQTPSHQVTQMGQEVILRCVPISNHLYFYWYRQILGQKVEFLVSFYNNEISEKSEIFDDQFSVERPDGSNFTLKIRSTKLEDSAMYFCASSDSGSYNEQFFGPGTRLTVL.

This chain uses TRBV5-4 with TRBJ2-3, with TRBD2 as a possible D gene (7 bases). V lost 4 bases, J lost 6 bases, and 18 bases lay in between. The CDR3 totals 15 residues. From germline, CDR1 is SGHNT and CDR2 YYREEE (reference sequence). In DNA, the CDR3 is TGTGCCAGCAGCGAGGGGGGGCAGGGGACGGATACGCAGTATTTT. Residues: CASSEGGQGTDTQYF.

The V and J genes are TRBV27 and TRBJ1-2; possible D gene TRBD1, 6 bases. Germline V gene sequence: CDR1 MNHEY, CDR2 SMNVEV (reference sequence). The CDR3 totals 13 residues. Trimming cost V 2 bases and J 5 bases, with 9 bases left between them. This CDR3 is CASSLTQGYGYTF. For the CDR3, the DNA is TGTGCCAGCAGTTTAACACAGGGATATGGCTACACCTTC.

This chain links TRBV30 with TRBJ2-7; D might be TRBD1 or TRBD2, each matching 7 bases. Trimming shortened V by 3 bases and J by 4 bases, and 13 bases separated the two germline ends. Germline assignment: CDR1 GTSNPN and CDR2 SVGIG (reference sequence). This CDR3 is built from 13 residues. This CDR3 reads CAWSAGGAYEQYF. The CDR3 DNA sequence: TGTGCCTGGAGCGCAGGGGGGGCGTACGAGCAGTACTTC.